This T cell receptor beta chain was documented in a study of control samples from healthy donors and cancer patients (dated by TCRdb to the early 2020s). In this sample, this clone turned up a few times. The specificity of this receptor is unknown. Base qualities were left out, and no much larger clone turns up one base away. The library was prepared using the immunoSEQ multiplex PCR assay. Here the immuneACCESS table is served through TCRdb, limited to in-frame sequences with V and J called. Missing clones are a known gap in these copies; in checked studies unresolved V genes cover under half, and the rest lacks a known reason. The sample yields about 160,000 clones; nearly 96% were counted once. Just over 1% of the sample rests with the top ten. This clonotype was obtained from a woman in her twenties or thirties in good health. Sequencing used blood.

The CDR3 sequence is CASSQDLQGEGVVGETQYF. The DNA sequence follows: TGTGCCAGCAGCCAAGATCTGCAGGGTGAGGGAGTGGTGGGGGAGACCCAGTACTTC. This chain joins TRBV3-1 (or the pseudogene TRBV3-2) to TRBJ2-5, with the D gene tentatively TRBD1 or TRBD2, based on 5 matching bases in each. V is shortened by 0 bases, J by 5 bases, and the region joining them spans 25 bases. The CDR3, from cysteine to phenylalanine, totals 19 residues. Only the CDR3 region is kept as DNA, spanning 57 bases read in frame from base 1. According to the germline V gene (reference sequence), CDR1 reads LGHDT and CDR2 reads YNNKEL.